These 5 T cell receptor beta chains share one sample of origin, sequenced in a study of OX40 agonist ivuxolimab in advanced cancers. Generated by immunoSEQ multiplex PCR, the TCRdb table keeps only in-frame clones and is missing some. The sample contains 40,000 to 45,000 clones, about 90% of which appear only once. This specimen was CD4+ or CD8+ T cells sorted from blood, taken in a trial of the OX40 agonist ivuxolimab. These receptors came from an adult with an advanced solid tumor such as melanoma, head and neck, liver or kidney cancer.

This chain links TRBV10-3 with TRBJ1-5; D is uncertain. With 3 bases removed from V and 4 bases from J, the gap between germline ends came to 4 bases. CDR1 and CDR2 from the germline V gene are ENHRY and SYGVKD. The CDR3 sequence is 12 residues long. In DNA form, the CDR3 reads TGTGCCATCAGTGAACAGAATCAGCCCCAGCATTTT. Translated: CAISEQNQPQHF.

For the CDR3, the DNA is TGTGCCAGCAGCCCGGGACAGGGACTTGGAGAAAAACTGTTTTTT. Translated, it gives CASSPGQGLGEKLFF. The chain combines TRBV5-4 with TRBJ1-4; the match to TRBD1 covers 9 bases. Germline assignment: CDR1 SGHNT and CDR2 YYREEE (reference sequence). V shed 4 bases, J shed 8 bases, and the junction held 9 bases outside the gene matches. This CDR3 is 15 amino acids long.

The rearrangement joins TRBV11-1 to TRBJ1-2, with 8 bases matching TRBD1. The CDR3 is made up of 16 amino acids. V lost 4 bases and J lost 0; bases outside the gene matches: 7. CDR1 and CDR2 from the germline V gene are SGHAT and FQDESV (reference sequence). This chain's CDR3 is CASSSGQGPTNYGYTF. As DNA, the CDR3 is TGTGCCAGCAGCTCAGGACAGGGTCCAACTAACTATGGCTACACCTTC.

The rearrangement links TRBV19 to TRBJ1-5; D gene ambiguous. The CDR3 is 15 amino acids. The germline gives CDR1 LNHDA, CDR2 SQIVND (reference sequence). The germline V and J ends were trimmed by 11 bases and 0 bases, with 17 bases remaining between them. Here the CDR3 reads CACRSNYLSNQPQHF. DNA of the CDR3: TGTGCCTGCCGATCGAATTACCTTAGCAATCAGCCCCAGCATTTT.

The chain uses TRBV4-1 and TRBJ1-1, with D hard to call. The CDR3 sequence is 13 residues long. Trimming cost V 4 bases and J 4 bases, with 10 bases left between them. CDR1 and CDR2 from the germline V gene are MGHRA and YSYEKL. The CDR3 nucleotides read TGCGCCAGCAGCCCACCCTATACCACTGAAGCTTTCTTT. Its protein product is CASSPPYTTEAFF.